The clone carrying this T cell receptor beta chain has only a few counts. Its antigen is unknown. The record originates from a study of T-cell reconstitution after alpha-beta-depleted transplantation in children. During its preparation, the TCRbeta library received unique molecular identifiers. One entry per CDR3 protein results from TCRdb running MiXCR on the PCR reads. The data show approximately 650,000 distinct CDR3 sequences, with 10% to 15% seen just once and 0.79% held by the top ten. The study's findings and limits: Reportedly, only several hundred clones from non-depleted graft cells drove alpha-beta T-cell counts at about two months. T-cell counts and diversity at one year following transplant were attributed mainly to newly produced T cells.

This receptor was taken from a girl aged 2-9 years with congenital amegakaryocytic thrombocytopenia, due to receive a stem cell transplant. Sequences were derived from PBMCs, sampled before TCRalphabeta/CD19-depleted stem cell transplant.

The CDR3 protein is CSARVGLAGPGELFF. As DNA, the CDR3 is TGCAGTGCTAGGGTTGGACTAGCGGGCCCCGGGGAGCTGTTTTTT. The chain recombines TRBV20-1 with TRBJ2-2; 11 nucleotides align to TRBD2. The CDR3 length is 15 residues. Germline assignment: CDR1 DFQATT and CDR2 SNEGSKA (reference sequence). J was trimmed by 6 bases and V by 3 bases; bases with no gene match: 6.